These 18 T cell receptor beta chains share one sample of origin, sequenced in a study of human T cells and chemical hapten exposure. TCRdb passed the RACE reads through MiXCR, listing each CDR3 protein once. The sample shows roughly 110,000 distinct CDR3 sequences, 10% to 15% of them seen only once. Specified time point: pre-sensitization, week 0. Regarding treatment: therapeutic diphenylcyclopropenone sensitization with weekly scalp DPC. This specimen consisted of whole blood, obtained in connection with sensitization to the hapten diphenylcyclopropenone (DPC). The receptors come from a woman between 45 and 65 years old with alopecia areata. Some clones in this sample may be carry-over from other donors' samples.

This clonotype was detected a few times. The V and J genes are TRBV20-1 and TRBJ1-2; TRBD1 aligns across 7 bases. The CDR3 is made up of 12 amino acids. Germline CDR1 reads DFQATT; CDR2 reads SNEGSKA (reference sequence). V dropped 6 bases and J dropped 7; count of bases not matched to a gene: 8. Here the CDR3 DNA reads TGCAGTGCCAGATTACAGGGGACTGGCTACACCTTC. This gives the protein CSARLQGTGYTF.

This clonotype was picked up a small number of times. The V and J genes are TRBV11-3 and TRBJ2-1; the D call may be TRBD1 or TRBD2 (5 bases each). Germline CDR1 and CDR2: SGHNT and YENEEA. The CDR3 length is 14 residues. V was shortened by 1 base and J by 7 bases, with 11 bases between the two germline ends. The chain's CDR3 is CASSLGYGANEQFF. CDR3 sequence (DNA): TGTGCCAGCAGCTTAGGGTACGGGGCTAATGAGCAGTTCTTC.

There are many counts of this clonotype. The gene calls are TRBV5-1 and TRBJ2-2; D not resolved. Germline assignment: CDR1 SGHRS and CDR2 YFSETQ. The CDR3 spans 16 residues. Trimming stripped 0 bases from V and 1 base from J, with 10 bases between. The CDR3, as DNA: TGCGCCAGCAGCTTGGGCGCGGCGGTGAACACCGGGGAGCTGTTTTTT. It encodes CASSLGAAVNTGELFF.

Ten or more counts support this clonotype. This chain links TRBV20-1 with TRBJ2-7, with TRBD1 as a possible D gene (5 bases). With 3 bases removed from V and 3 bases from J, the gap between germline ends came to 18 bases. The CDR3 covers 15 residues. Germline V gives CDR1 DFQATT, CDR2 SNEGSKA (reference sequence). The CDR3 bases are TGCAGTGCTAGGGTGCCACAGGTATTCGACTACGAGCAGTACTTC. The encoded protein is CSARVPQVFDYEQYF.

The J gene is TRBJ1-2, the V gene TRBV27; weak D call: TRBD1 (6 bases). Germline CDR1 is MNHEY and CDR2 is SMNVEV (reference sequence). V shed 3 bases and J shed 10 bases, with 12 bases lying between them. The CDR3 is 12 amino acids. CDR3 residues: CASSFNRDDYTF. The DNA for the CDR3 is TGTGCCAGCAGTTTCAACAGGGATGACTACACCTTC.

The CDR3 here is CASSLVSGTNQETQYF. The CDR3 DNA is TGTGCCAGCAGCTTAGTTTCCGGGACTAATCAAGAGACCCAGTACTTC. The chain is built from TRBV7-2 and TRBJ2-5; 7 nucleotides agree with TRBD2. V trimming: 1 base; J trimming: 2 bases; junction bases outside the gene matches: 7. The CDR3 extends over 16 amino acids. CDR1 SGHTA and CDR2 FQGNSA come from the germline V gene.

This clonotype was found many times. The CDR3 coding sequence is TGTGCCAGCACCAGCGGGTCAACCTACAATGAGCAGTTCTTC. Amino acids: CASTSGSTYNEQFF. V and J are TRBV7-9 and TRBJ2-1; maybe TRBD2 (6 bases). Trimming removed 7 bases from V and 2 bases from J, with 12 bases in between. The CDR3 sequence is 14 residues long. Per germline, CDR1 SEHNR and CDR2 FQNEAQ (reference sequence).

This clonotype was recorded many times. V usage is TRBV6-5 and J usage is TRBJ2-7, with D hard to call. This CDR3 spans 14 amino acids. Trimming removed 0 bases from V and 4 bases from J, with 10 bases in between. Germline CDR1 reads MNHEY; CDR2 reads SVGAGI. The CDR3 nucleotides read TGTGCCAGCAGTTACTCCCCCAATGGGTACGAGCAGTACTTC. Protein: CASSYSPNGYEQYF.

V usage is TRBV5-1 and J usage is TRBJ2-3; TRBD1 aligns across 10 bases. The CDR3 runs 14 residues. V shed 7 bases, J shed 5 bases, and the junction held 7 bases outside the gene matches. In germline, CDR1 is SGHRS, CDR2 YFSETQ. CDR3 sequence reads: CASQTGGAEDTQYF. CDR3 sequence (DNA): TGCGCCAGCCAGACAGGGGGCGCGGAAGATACGCAGTATTTT.

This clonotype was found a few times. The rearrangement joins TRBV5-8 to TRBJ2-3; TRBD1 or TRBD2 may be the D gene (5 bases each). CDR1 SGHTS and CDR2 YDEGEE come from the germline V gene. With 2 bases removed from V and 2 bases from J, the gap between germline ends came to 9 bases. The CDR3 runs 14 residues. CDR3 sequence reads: CASSFQGVTDTQYF. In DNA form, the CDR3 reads TGTGCCAGCAGCTTTCAGGGAGTCACAGATACGCAGTATTTT.

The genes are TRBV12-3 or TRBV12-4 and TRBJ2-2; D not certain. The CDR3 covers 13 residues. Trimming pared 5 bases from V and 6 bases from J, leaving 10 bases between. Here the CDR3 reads CASSILHSGELFF. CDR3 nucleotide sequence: TGTGCCAGCAGTATTCTACATTCCGGGGAGCTGTTTTTT.

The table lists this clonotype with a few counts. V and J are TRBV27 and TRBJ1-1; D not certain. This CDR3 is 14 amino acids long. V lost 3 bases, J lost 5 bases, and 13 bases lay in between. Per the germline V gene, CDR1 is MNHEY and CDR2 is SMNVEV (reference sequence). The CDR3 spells CASSFMEGRTEAFF. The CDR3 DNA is TGTGCCAGCAGTTTTATGGAGGGAAGAACTGAAGCTTTCTTT.

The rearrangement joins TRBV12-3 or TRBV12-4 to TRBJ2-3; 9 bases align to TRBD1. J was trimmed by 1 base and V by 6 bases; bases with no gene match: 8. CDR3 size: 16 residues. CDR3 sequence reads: CASSDRTGAGTDTQYF. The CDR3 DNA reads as TGTGCCAGCAGCGACCGGACAGGGGCCGGCACAGATACGCAGTATTTT.

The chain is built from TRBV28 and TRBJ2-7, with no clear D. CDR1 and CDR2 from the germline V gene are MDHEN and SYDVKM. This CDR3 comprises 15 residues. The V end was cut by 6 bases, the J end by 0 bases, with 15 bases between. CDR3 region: CASSPGGESSYEQYF. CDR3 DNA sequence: TGTGCCAGCAGCCCCGGTGGGGAAAGCTCCTACGAGCAGTACTTC. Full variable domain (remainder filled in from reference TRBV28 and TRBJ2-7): DVKVTQSSRYLVKRTGEKVFLECVQDMDHENMFWYRQDPGLGLRLIYFSYDVKMKEKGDIPEGYSVSREKKERFSLILESASTNQTSMYLCASSPGGESSYEQYFGPGTRLTVT.

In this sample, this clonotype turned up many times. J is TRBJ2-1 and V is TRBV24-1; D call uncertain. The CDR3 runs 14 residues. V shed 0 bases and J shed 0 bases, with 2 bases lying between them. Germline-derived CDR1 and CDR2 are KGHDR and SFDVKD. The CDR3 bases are TGTGCCACCAGTGATTTGCCCTCCTACAATGAGCAGTTCTTC. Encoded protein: CATSDLPSYNEQFF.

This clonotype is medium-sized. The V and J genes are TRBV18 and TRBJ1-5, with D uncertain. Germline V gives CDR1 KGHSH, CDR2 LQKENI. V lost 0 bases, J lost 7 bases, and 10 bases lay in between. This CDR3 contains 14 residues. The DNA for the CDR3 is TGTGCCAGCTCACCACCAGACTGGGAACAGCCCCAGCATTTT. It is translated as CASSPPDWEQPQHF.

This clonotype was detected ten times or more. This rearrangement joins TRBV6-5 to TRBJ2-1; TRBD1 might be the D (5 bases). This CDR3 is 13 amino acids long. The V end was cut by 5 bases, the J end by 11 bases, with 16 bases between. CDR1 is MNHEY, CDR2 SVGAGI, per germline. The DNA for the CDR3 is TGTGCCAGCAGTCCGACAGAGACCACGAAGCAGTTCTTC. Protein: CASSPTETTKQFF.

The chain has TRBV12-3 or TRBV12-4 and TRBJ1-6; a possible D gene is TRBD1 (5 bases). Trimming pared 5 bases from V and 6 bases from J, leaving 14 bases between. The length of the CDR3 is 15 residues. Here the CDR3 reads CASSRGRLTNSPLHF. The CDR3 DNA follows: TGTGCCAGCAGTAGGGGAAGGCTAACTAATTCACCCCTCCACTTT.